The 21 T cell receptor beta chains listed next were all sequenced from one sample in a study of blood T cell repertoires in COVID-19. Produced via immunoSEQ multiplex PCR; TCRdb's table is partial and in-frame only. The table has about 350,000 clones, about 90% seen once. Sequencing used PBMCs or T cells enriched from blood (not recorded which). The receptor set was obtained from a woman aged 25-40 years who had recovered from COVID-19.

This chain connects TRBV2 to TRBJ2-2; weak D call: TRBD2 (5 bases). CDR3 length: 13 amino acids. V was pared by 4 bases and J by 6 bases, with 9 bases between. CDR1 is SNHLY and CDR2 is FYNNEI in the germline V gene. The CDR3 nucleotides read TGTGCCAGCAGTGGGGAGAGTGCCGGGGAGCTGTTTTTT. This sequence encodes CASSGESAGELFF.

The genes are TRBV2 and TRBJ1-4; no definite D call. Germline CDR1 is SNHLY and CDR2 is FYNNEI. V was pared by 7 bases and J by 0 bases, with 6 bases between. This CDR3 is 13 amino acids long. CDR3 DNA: TGTGCCAGCATTCGTTCAACTAATGAAAAACTGTTTTTT. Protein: CASIRSTNEKLFF.

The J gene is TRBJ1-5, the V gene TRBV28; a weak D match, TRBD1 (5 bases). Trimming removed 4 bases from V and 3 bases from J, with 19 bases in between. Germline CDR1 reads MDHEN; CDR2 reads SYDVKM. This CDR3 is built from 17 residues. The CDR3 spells CASSYNLLGGDNQPQHF. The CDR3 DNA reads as TGTGCCAGCAGTTATAACCTCCTTGGGGGGGACAATCAGCCCCAGCATTTT. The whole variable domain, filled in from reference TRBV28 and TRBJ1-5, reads DVKVTQSSRYLVKRTGEKVFLECVQDMDHENMFWYRQDPGLGLRLIYFSYDVKMKEKGDIPEGYSVSREKKERFSLILESASTNQTSMYLCASSYNLLGGDNQPQHFGDGTRLSIL.

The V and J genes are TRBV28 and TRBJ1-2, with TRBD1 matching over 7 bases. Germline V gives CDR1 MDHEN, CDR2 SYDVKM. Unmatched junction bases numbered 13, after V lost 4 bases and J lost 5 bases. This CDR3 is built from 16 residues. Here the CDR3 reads CASSSRTGKASYGYTF. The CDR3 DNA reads TGTGCCAGCAGTTCTCGGACAGGAAAAGCCTCGTATGGCTACACCTTC.

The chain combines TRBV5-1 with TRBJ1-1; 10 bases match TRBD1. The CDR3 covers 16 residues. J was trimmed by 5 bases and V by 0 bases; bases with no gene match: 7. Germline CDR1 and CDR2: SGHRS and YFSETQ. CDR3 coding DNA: TGCGCCAGCAGCTTGGATCGGACAGGGGGTGGTACTGAAGCTTTCTTT. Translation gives CASSLDRTGGGTEAFF.

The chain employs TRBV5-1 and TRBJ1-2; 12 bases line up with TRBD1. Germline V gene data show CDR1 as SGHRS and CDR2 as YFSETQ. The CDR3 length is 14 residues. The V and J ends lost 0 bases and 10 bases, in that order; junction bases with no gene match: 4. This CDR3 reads CASSLEGTGGDYTF. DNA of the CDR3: TGCGCCAGCAGCTTGGAAGGGACAGGGGGCGACTACACCTTC. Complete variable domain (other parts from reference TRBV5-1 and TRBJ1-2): KAGVTQTPRYLIKTRGQQVTLSCSPISGHRSVSWYQQTPGQGLQFLFEYFSETQRNKGNFPGRFSGRQFSNSRSEMNVSTLELGDSALYLCASSLEGTGGDYTFGSGTRLTVV.

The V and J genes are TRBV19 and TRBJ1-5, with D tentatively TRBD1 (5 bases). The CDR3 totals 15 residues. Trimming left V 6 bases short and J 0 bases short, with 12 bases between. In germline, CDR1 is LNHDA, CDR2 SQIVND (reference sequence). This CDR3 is CASRTTVNSNQPQHF. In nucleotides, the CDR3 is TGTGCCAGTAGGACGACAGTGAATAGCAATCAGCCCCAGCATTTT.

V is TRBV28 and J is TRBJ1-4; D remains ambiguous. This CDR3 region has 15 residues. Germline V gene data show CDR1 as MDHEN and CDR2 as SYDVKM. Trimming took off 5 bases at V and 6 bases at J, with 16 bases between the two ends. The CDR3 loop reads CASSGTGNKYEKLFF. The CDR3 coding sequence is TGTGCCAGCAGTGGTACCGGGAACAAATATGAAAAACTGTTTTTT.

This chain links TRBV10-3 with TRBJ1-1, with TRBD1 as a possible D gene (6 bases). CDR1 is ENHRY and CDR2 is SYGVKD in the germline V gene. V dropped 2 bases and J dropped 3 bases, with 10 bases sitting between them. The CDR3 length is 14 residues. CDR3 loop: CAISEGAGDTEAFF. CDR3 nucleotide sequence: TGTGCCATCAGTGAGGGGGCAGGGGACACTGAAGCTTTCTTT.

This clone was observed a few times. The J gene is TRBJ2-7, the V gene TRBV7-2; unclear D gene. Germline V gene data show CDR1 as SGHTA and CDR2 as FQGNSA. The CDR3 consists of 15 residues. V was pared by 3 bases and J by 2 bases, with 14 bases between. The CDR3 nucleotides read TGTGCCAGCAGCTTCTGGGCTTCCTCTGCCTACGAGCAGTACTTC. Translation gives CASSFWASSAYEQYF.

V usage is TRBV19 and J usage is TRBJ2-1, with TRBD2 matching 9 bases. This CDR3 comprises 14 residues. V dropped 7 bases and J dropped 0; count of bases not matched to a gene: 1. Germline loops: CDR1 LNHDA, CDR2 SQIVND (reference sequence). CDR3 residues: CASKAGGSYNEQFF. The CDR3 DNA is TGTGCCAGTAAAGCGGGGGGCTCCTACAATGAGCAGTTCTTC.

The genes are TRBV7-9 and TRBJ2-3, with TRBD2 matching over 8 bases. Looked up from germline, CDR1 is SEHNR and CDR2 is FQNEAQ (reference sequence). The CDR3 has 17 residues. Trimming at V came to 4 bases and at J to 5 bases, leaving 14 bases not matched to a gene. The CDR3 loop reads CASSYLSGANFQDTQYF. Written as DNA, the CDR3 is TGTGCCAGCAGCTACCTTAGCGGGGCCAACTTCCAAGATACGCAGTATTTT.

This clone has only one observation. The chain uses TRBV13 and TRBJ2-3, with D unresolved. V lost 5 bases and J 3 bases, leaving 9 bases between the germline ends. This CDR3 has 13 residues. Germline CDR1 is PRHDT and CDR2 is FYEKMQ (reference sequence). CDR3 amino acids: CASSILRTDTQYF. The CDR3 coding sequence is TGTGCCAGCAGCATTCTCAGAACAGATACGCAGTATTTT.

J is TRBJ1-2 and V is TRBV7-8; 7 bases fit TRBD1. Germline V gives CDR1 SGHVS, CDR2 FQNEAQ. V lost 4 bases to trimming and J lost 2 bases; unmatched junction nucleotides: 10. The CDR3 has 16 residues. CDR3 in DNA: TGTGCCAGCAGCTCATTAGAGGGGGCAGGGAACTATGGCTACACCTTC. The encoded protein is CASSSLEGAGNYGYTF.

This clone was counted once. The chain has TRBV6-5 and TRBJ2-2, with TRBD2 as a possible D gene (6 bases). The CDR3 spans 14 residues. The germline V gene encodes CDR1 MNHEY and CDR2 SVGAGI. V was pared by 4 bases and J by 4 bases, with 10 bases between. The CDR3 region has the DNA TGTGCCAGCAGTTGGGACTCCCTCACCGGGGAGCTGTTTTTT. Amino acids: CASSWDSLTGELFF.

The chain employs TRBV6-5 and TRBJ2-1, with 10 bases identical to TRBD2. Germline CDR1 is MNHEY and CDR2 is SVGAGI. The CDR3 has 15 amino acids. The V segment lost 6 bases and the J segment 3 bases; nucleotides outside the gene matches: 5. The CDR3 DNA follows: TGTGCCAGCAGCCAGCGGGGGGGAGTCTACAATGAGCAGTTCTTC. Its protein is CASSQRGGVYNEQFF.

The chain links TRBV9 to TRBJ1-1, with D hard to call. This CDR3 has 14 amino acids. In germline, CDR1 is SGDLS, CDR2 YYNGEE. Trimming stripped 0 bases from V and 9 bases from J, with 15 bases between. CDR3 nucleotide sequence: TGTGCCAGCAGCGTAGGTCATGAGGGAGGGAAAGCTTTCTTT. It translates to CASSVGHEGGKAFF.

CDR3 nucleotide sequence: TGTGCCAGCAGCTTAGACCCCGGGACTAATGAAAAACTGTTTTTT. Amino acids: CASSLDPGTNEKLFF. The chain employs TRBV7-9 and TRBJ1-4; D is uncertain. CDR1 is SEHNR and CDR2 is FQNEAQ in the germline V gene (reference sequence). This CDR3 spans 15 amino acids. V was pared by 1 base and J by 2 bases, with 8 bases between. The variable domain in full, completed from reference TRBV7-9 and TRBJ1-4, reads DTGVSQNPRHKITKRGQNVTFRCDPISEHNRLYWYRQTLGQGPEFLTYFQNEAQLEKSRLLSDRFSAERPKGSFSTLEIQRTEQGDSAMYLCASSLDPGTNEKLFFGSGTQLSVL.

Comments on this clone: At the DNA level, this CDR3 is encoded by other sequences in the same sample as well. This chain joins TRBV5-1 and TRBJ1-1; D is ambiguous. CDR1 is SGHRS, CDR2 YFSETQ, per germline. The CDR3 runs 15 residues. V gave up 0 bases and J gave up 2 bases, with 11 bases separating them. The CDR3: CASSLGGGRNTEAFF. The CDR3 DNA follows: TGCGCCAGCAGCTTGGGGGGAGGGAGAAACACTGAAGCTTTCTTT.

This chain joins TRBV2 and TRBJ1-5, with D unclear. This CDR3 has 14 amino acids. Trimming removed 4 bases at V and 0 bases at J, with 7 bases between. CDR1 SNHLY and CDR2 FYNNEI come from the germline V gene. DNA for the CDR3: TGTGCCAGCAGTGTAGACTCTAGCAATCAGCCCCAGCATTTT. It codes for CASSVDSSNQPQHF. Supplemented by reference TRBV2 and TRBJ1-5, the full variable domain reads EPEVTQTPSHQVTQMGQEVILRCVPISNHLYFYWYRQILGQKVEFLVSFYNNEISEKSEIFDDQFSVERPDGSNFTLKIRSTKLEDSAMYFCASSVDSSNQPQHFGDGTRLSIL.

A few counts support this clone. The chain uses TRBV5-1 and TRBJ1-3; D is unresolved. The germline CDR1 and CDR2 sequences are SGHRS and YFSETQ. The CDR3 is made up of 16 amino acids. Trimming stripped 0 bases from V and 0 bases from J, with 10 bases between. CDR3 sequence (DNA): TGCGCCAGCAGCTTGGCGGGTTCCTTCTCTGGAAACACCATATATTTT. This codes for CASSLAGSFSGNTIYF.